This entry lists 10 T cell receptor beta chains sequenced from one sample in a study of beta chain features in type 1 diabetes. Study-wide points: Moderate yet significant TCRB CDR3 shortening was seen in Type 1 diabetes patients in all four CD4+ subsets.

TCRB transcripts that were expressed got sequenced, as all of the isolated RNA had been reverse transcribed. TCRdb's table, derived via immunoSEQ multiplex PCR, lists solely in-frame clones and lacks some. Of around 260,000 clones listed, 24% are singletons. These TCRs are of unknown antigen specificity. The sample consisted of naive CD4+ T cells from blood. Receptor source: a woman aged 30 to 39 with type 1 diabetes.

A few counts support this clone. The chain links TRBV7-9 to TRBJ2-1; 8 bases fit TRBD1. V lost 5 bases to trimming and J lost 3 bases; unmatched junction nucleotides: 9. This CDR3 comprises 16 residues. Germline values: CDR1 SEHNR, CDR2 FQNEAQ (reference sequence). The CDR3 loop is CASSLGQGAIYNEQFF. For the CDR3, the DNA is TGTGCCAGCAGCCTAGGACAGGGTGCGATCTACAATGAGCAGTTCTTC.

The chain recombines TRBV18 with TRBJ1-2; possibly TRBD1 for D (6 bases). Germline V gene lookup returns CDR1 KGHSH and CDR2 LQKENI. The CDR3 sequence is 15 residues long. V lost 2 bases, J lost 8 bases, and 18 bases lay in between. CDR3 amino acids: CASSPIAGHSGGYTF. The CDR3 DNA sequence: TGTGCCAGCTCACCAATAGCGGGACATAGCGGAGGCTACACCTTC.

The chain has TRBV4-1 and TRBJ2-1; 13 bases fit TRBD2. The germline V gene has CDR1 MGHRA and CDR2 YSYEKL. The CDR3 is made up of 19 amino acids. With 2 bases clipped from V and 3 bases from J, the junction kept 10 bases outside the gene matches. This chain's CDR3 is CASSQTLLAGGPIYNEQFF. CDR3 sequence (DNA): TGCGCCAGCAGCCAAACCCTACTAGCGGGAGGGCCGATCTACAATGAGCAGTTCTTC.

In its sample, this clone was seen a few times. The V gene is TRBV7-9, the J gene TRBJ1-5; D remains ambiguous. CDR3 length equals 12 residues. From germline, CDR1 is SEHNR and CDR2 FQNEAQ (reference sequence). V gave up 1 base and J gave up 7 bases, with 5 bases separating them. The CDR3 protein is CASSLETQPQHF. Written as DNA, the CDR3 is TGTGCCAGCAGCTTAGAGACACAGCCCCAGCATTTT.

The chain carries TRBV7-2 and TRBJ2-7; tentatively, D is TRBD1 (6 bases). The CDR3 is 15 residues long. With 6 bases removed from V and 1 base from J, the gap between germline ends came to 16 bases. Per germline, CDR1 SGHTA and CDR2 FQGNSA. As DNA, the CDR3 is TGTGCCAGCAGGTATCTCGGGACACTTTCCTACGAGCAGTACTTC. This translates into CASRYLGTLSYEQYF.

The V call is TRBV9, the J call TRBJ2-1; 8 bases match TRBD2. The length of the CDR3 is 14 residues. The V gene end was trimmed by 2 bases and the J gene end by 6 bases; junction bases not matched to a gene: 4. Germline loops: CDR1 SGDLS, CDR2 YYNGEE. The CDR3 loop is CASSVRTSLNEQFF. CDR3 DNA sequence: TGTGCCAGCAGCGTCAGGACTAGCCTCAATGAGCAGTTCTTC.

This clone was counted only a few times. The chain joins TRBV25-1 to TRBJ2-3; no definite D call. The CDR3 loop spans 12 amino acids. CDR1 is MGHDK, CDR2 SYGVNS, per germline. V lost 0 bases to trimming and J lost 5 bases, with 3 bases between them. The CDR3 nucleotides read TGTGCCAGCAGTGAATACAGAGATACGCAGTATTTT. Amino acids: CASSEYRDTQYF. The entire variable domain, with the rest obtained from reference TRBV25-1 and TRBJ2-3, is as follows: EADIYQTPRYLVIGTGKKITLECSQTMGHDKMYWYQQDPGMELHLIHYSYGVNSTEKGDLSSESTVSRIRTEHFPLTLESARPSHTSQYLCASSEYRDTQYFGPGTRLTVL.

The sample holds a few counts of this clone. The rearrangement joins TRBV28 to TRBJ2-7; D is undetermined. Between the trimmed V and J ends, which lost 2 bases and 2 bases, there was a span of 7 bases. The CDR3 length is 13 residues. The germline CDR1 and CDR2 sequences are MDHEN and SYDVKM. CDR3 in DNA: TGTGCCAGCAGTTTAAGAGTCCCCTACGAGCAGTACTTC. This gives the protein CASSLRVPYEQYF.

The rearrangement joins TRBV9 to TRBJ2-1, with 11 bases that match TRBD2. Germline CDR1 is SGDLS and CDR2 is YYNGEE. With 0 bases clipped from V and 9 bases from J, the junction kept 8 bases outside the gene matches. CDR3 length: 16 amino acids. The CDR3 reads CASSVALLAGVGEQFF. The CDR3 DNA sequence: TGTGCCAGCAGCGTAGCTCTACTAGCGGGAGTAGGTGAGCAGTTCTTC.

The V gene is TRBV9, the J gene TRBJ2-3; TRBD2 aligns across 9 bases. From germline, CDR1 is SGDLS and CDR2 YYNGEE. V lost 4 bases to trimming and J lost 0 bases; unmatched junction nucleotides: 6. The CDR3 is made up of 16 amino acids. CDR3 DNA: TGTGCCAGCAGCTCGCGACTAGCGGTCAGCACAGATACGCAGTATTTT. Translating it yields CASSSRLAVSTDTQYF. The whole variable domain, filled in from reference TRBV9 and TRBJ2-3, reads DSGVTQTPKHLITATGQRVTLRCSPRSGDLSVYWYQQSLDQGLQFLIQYYNGEERAKGNILERFSAQQFPDLHSELNLSSLELGDSALYFCASSSRLAVSTDTQYFGPGTRLTVL.